The sequence of this T cell receptor beta chain was determined in a study of blood T cell repertoires in COVID-19. This clone was picked up a small number of times. The method was immunoSEQ multiplex PCR; TCRdb's version includes in-frame clones alone and lacks a portion of them. The table shows roughly 200,000 clones, with under 90% occurring only once. Individuals aged about 18 to 90 years were recruited from fewer than 25 US areas. The ends were cut back, 0 bases at V and 10 bases at J, with 10 bases in the middle. The CDR3 has 13 residues. Germline CDR1 is LGHNA and CDR2 is YSLEER. The clonotype comes from a woman between 25 and 40 years old with acute COVID-19. Specimen: PBMCs or T cells enriched from blood (not recorded which). This chain joins TRBV4-3 and TRBJ2-1; D not resolved. Written as DNA, the CDR3 is TGCGCCAGCAGCCAAGATCGTCTCAGGGAGCAGTTCTTC. Translating gives CASSQDRLREQFF.